These T cell receptor beta chains were read from a single sample in a study of blood T cell repertoires in COVID-19. Sequencing was performed with immunoSEQ multiplex PCR; in TCRdb, only in-frame clones are kept and a portion is missing. The sample records about 45,000 clones, 75% to 85% being singletons. The specimen was peripheral blood. All receptors derive from a man at least 80 years old in a cohort sampled during active COVID-19. The CDR3 runs from the conserved cysteine through the conserved F or W. Fields, in order: V gene, D gene, clone size, J gene, CDR3 DNA, CDR3 protein. The D gene is left open where the match is weak. The size of a clone is reported for some rows only, either as once, few or many, or as a class for expanded clones.

TRBV29-1,-,-,TRBJ2-3,TGCAGCGTCCACACGGACACATCAGATACGCAGTATTTT,CSVHTDTSDTQYF
TRBV28,TRBD2,-,TRBJ2-2,TGTGCCAGCAGTTTATGGGCCAGCGGGGTTAGGGGGGAGCTGTTTTTT,CASSLWASGVRGELFF
TRBV9,-,few,TRBJ1-4,TGTGCCAGCAGCGTAGAGGTCAGCCGCGGAGAAAAACTGTTTTTT,CASSVEVSRGEKLFF
TRBV19,TRBD1,-,TRBJ1-2,TGTGCCAGTACCCGCGGACAGGGGCGAGAAGTCTATGGCTACACCTTC,CASTRGQGREVYGYTF
TRBV2,-,once,TRBJ1-4,TGTGCCAGCAGTGATAATGCCGGGGGAAAACTGTTTTTT,CASSDNAGGKLFF
TRBV7-2,TRBD1,-,TRBJ1-4,TGTGCCAGCAGCTTGACAGGGAGTGGTGAAAAACTGTTTTTT,CASSLTGSGEKLFF
TRBV28,-,-,TRBJ1-1,TGTGCCAGCAGCCGTCAGTCGGGCACTGAAGCTTTCTTT,CASSRQSGTEAFF
TRBV30,-,-,TRBJ2-4,TGTGCCTGGGGGAGTAACGGGGGAAACATTCAGTACTTC,CAWGSNGGNIQYF
TRBV6-5,TRBD2,once,TRBJ2-5,TGTGCCAGCAGTCTAGGCGGGGGGTGGGAGACCCAGTACTTC,CASSLGGGWETQYF
TRBV29-1,-,few,TRBJ2-7,TGCAGCGTTGGTGGAGTTCGTCTATACGAGCAGTACTTC,CSVGGVRLYEQYF
TRBV5-1,-,-,TRBJ1-2,TGCGCCAGCAGCTTGGATCTGGGGGCAAGGGGCTACACCTTC,CASSLDLGARGYTF
TRBV6-6,-,-,TRBJ2-5,TGTGCCAGCAGGTCCGGGTACCTCGGGGAGACCCAGTACTTC,CASRSGYLGETQYF
TRBV27,TRBD1,-,TRBJ1-6,TGTGCCAGCAGTCCGGACAGGGCGGGGTCTTCACCCCTCCACTTT,CASSPDRAGSSPLHF
TRBV28,-,few,TRBJ2-7,TGTGCCAGCAGTGAAGGCGGGGAGCAGTACTTC,CASSEGGEQYF
TRBV7-9,-,-,TRBJ2-7,TGTGCCAGCAGCAAAGCGGTCTTAGCAGCCTACGAGCAGTACTTC,CASSKAVLAAYEQYF
TRBV25-1,TRBD1,-,TRBJ2-3,TGTGCCACCGAGGGGGACAGGGACCTTGGCACAGATACGCAGTATTTT,CATEGDRDLGTDTQYF
TRBV7-8,-,-,TRBJ1-1,TGTGCCAGCAGCCACTATAGTAACACTGAAGCTTTCTTT,CASSHYSNTEAFF
TRBV6-5,TRBD1,-,TRBJ1-5,TGTGCCAGCAGTTCAAGGCAGGGGGCCGTTCAGCCCCAGCATTTT,CASSSRQGAVQPQHF
TRBV28,-,-,TRBJ2-7,TGTGCCAGCAGTTTACCCCTAACAGGCTACGAGCAGTACTTC,CASSLPLTGYEQYF
TRBV7-2,-,-,TRBJ2-7,TGTGCCAGCAGCTTAGGGGCGGCAGGGCTAGCGTCCTCCTACGAGCAGTACTTC,CASSLGAAGLASSYEQYF
TRBV9,TRBD1,-,TRBJ1-4,TGTGCCAGCAGCGCCAAACAGGGGGGGAATGAAAAACTGTTTTTT,CASSAKQGGNEKLFF
TRBV5-4,TRBD1,-,TRBJ1-6,TGTGCCAGCAGCCAGGGGGACAGGGCTATTCGTCCCCTCCACTTT,CASSQGDRAIRPLHF
TRBV5-1,TRBD2,-,TRBJ2-3,TGCGCCAGCAGATATTCCGGGACTAGCGGGAGGGCGACAGATACGCAGTATTTT,CASRYSGTSGRATDTQYF
TRBV2,TRBD1,-,TRBJ2-2,TGTGCCAGCAGCGCCCAGGGGGTGAGCACCGGGGAGCTGTTTTTT,CASSAQGVSTGELFF
TRBV19,-,-,TRBJ2-7,TGTGCCAGTAGACGGACGGACAGCTCCTACGAGCAGTACTTC,CASRRTDSSYEQYF
TRBV6-6,TRBD1,-,TRBJ1-2,TGTGCCAGCAGGCACCCGGGACAGGGCTCTGGCTACACCTTC,CASRHPGQGSGYTF
TRBV28,-,-,TRBJ1-5,TGTGCCAGCAGTTTGGGGGGAACCAGCAATCAGCCCCAGCATTTT,CASSLGGTSNQPQHF
TRBV18,TRBD1,-,TRBJ1-3,TGTGCCAGCTCAACAGGGGGCGGAAACACCATATATTTT,CASSTGGGNTIYF
TRBV28,-,-,TRBJ1-1,TGTGCCAGCAGATCGGGGGGGCGGACCACTGAAGCTTTCTTT,CASRSGGRTTEAFF
TRBV5-1,TRBD1,once,TRBJ2-7,TGCGCCAGCAACCGGGACAGGGCATCCTACGAGCAGTACTTC,CASNRDRASYEQYF
TRBV10-3,-,-,TRBJ2-7,TGTGCCATCAGTGAGTCAATTTCGGGCGGAACTAGCCGTTTAGCGGAGCAGTACTTC,CAISESISGGTSRLAEQYF
TRBV28,TRBD2,-,TRBJ2-3,TGTGCCAGCACCGTTAGCGGGGGACCCACAGATACGCAGTATTTT,CASTVSGGPTDTQYF
TRBV9,TRBD1,-,TRBJ2-7,TGTGCCAGCAGCGCTTCCTCCGGGACAGGGGGCGCCTACGAGCAGTACTTC,CASSASSGTGGAYEQYF
TRBV9,TRBD1,-,TRBJ2-7,TGTGCCAGCAGCGCGGGACAGAGCTCCTACGAGCAGTACTTC,CASSAGQSSYEQYF